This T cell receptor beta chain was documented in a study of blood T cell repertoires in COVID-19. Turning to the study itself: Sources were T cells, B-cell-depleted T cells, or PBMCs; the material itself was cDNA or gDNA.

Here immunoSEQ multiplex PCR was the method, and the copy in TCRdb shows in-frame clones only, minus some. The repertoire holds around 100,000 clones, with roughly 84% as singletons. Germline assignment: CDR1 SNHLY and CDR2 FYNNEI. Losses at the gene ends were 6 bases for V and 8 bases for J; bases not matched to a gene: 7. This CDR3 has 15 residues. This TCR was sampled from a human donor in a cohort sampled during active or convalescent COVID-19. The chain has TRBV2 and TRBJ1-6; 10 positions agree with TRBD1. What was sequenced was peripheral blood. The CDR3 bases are TGTGCCAGCAGGCGACCTGGGACAGGGGATTCACCCCTCCACTTT. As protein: CASRRPGTGDSPLHF.